The source of this T cell receptor (beta chain) is a study of cytomegalovirus exposure and HLA in healthy donors. For this clone: Its antigen is unknown.

Study-wide points: In a later analysis, fewer than 20,000 TCR beta sequences were associated with HLA alleles at 0.05 false discovery rate. Beyond CMV serostatus, there was no information to go on about immune exposure.

The CDR3 contains 11 residues. Trimming shortened V by 0 bases and J by 11 bases, and 7 bases separated the two germline ends. Per the germline V gene, CDR1 is SGHNT and CDR2 is YENEEA. With 60 Vbeta and 13 Jbeta primers, the PCR was carried out. TCRdb's table, derived via immunoSEQ multiplex PCR, lists solely in-frame clones and lacks some. The table lists approximately 110,000 clones, approximately 82% of them singletons. This chain joins TRBV11-3 and TRBJ1-1; D call uncertain. The sequence was collected from a man aged 35-49 years in good health and CMV-seropositive. Specimen: PBMCs. The CDR3 DNA is TGTGCCAGCAGCTTAGACGCGGGGGCTTTCTTT. It translates to CASSLDAGAFF.